Shown below are 26 T cell receptor beta chains from a single sample sequenced in a study of regulatory T cells in long-lasting Graves disease. Libraries of TCR beta came from iRepertoire HTBI primers plus Arm-PCR of CDR3 regions. In TCRdb, the multiplex PCR reads were re-called with MiXCR into one record per CDR3 protein. The sample has about 220,000 distinct CDR3 sequences, roughly 20% seen once. Time point meaning: newly diagnosed GD, antithyroid drugs for less than 3 months. From RNA extracted from PBMCs, the TCR library was made. These sequences were also reported in another study, on T cells in Graves' hyperthyroidism and ophthalmopathy.

The sequencing used peripheral blood mononuclear cells (PBMCs), collected at new diagnosis, from a patient treated with antithyroid drugs. The origin of the receptors is a woman aged 25-40 years with Graves disease.

This clonotype was observed at least ten times. This chain connects TRBV6-1 to TRBJ2-1; D could derive from TRBD1 or TRBD2 (5 bases each). The CDR3 runs to 16 residues. The germline V gene has CDR1 MNHNS and CDR2 SASEGT. V shed 6 bases and J shed 0 bases, with 15 bases lying between them. The CDR3, as DNA: TGTGCCAGCAGGGGCAGCGAGAGGGGCTCCTACAATGAGCAGTTCTTC. Encoded protein: CASRGSERGSYNEQFF.

Worth noting for this clonotype: Possible read error: a much larger clone is one base away. Without the conserved terminal phenylalanine or tryptophan, this CDR3 likely stems from a read error. The chain has TRBV11-3 and TRBJ2-5, with D perhaps being TRBD1 or TRBD2 (5 bases each). The closer fit of TRBJ2-1 to the DNA end suggests the J call may be wrong. Germline loops: CDR1 SGHNT, CDR2 YENEEA. This CDR3 contains 16 residues. The DNA for the CDR3 is TGTGCCAGCAGCCCCCCGAGCCGGGGCCGGAAAAATGAGCAGTTCTCC. Translation: CASSPPSRGRKNEQFS.

This clonotype was counted ten times or more. The rearrangement joins TRBV12-5 to TRBJ1-1, with a weak D call TRBD1 (6 bases). The V and J ends lost 7 bases and 3 bases respectively, with 12 bases between them. Germline-derived CDR1 and CDR2 are LGHNT and FRNRAP. This CDR3 contains 13 residues. CDR3 sequence (DNA): TGTGCTAGTGCCACACAGGGTTACACTGAAGCTTTCTTT. Translation gives CASATQGYTEAFF.

This clonotype was seen many times. The genes are TRBV20-1 and TRBJ2-7; 10 nucleotides align to TRBD2. The CDR3 has 13 residues. Germline values: CDR1 DFQATT, CDR2 SNEGSKA (reference sequence). The V and J ends lost 6 bases and 3 bases, in that order; junction bases with no gene match: 5. The CDR3 sequence is CSAWTSGFYEQYF. Written as DNA, the CDR3 is TGCAGTGCCTGGACTAGCGGCTTCTACGAGCAGTACTTC.

The genes are TRBV7-8 and TRBJ2-1, with 7 bases aligning to TRBD1. The V gene end was trimmed by 5 bases and the J gene end by 4 bases; junction bases not matched to a gene: 5. Looked up from germline, CDR1 is SGHVS and CDR2 is FQNEAQ. This CDR3 has 14 amino acids. Here the CDR3 DNA reads TGTGCCAGCAGCCCGGGACAGCTTTACAATGAGCAGTTCTTC. Amino acid sequence: CASSPGQLYNEQFF.

In this sample, this clonotype turned up many times. The rearrangement links TRBV5-8 to TRBJ1-1, with 8 bases identical to TRBD1. Unmatched junction bases numbered 17, after V lost 0 bases and J lost 7 bases. The CDR3 has 18 amino acids. CDR1 is SGHTS, CDR2 YDEGEE, per germline. The CDR3: CASSLERAGGAQTGEAFF. The CDR3 region has the DNA TGTGCCAGCAGCTTGGAGAGGGCAGGGGGCGCCCAGACAGGTGAAGCTTTCTTT.

Ten or more counts support this clonotype. J is TRBJ1-2 and V is TRBV12-3 or TRBV12-4; 9 nucleotides line up with TRBD1. This CDR3 spans 15 amino acids. Unmatched junction bases numbered 13, after V lost 6 bases and J lost 8 bases. The CDR3 sequence: CASSPDRGDLVGYTF. In DNA form, the CDR3 reads TGTGCCAGCAGCCCCGACAGGGGGGATTTAGTAGGCTACACCTTC.

The genes are TRBV28 and TRBJ2-3, with 11 bases lining up with TRBD2. Per germline, CDR1 MDHEN and CDR2 SYDVKM. Trimming cost V 4 bases and J 0 bases; bases outside gene matches: 9. The CDR3 has 18 amino acids. The CDR3 DNA follows: TGTGCCAGCAGTTCCGGGACTAGCGGAGTAGCTAGCACAGATACGCAGTATTTT. It is translated as CASSSGTSGVASTDTQYF.

As regards this clonotype: Since a much larger clone is just one base distant, this may be a read error. The J gene is TRBJ2-1, the V gene TRBV20-1; TRBD1 matches 7 bases. V dropped 0 bases and J dropped 5; count of bases not matched to a gene: 10. The CDR3 runs to 16 residues. The V gene's germline CDR1 is DFQATT and CDR2 SNEGSKA (reference sequence). CDR3 DNA sequence: TGCAGTGCTAGAGATTCTCGGCAGGGGGTGAACAATGAGCAGTTCTTC. Its protein product is CSARDSRQGVNNEQFF.

This clonotype was counted ten times or more. The chain recombines TRBV6-2 or TRBV6-3 with TRBJ1-4; the D gene is possibly TRBD1 (6 bases). The germline gives CDR1 MNHEY, CDR2 SVGEGT. The CDR3 runs to 14 residues. V shed 5 bases and J shed 5 bases, with 12 bases lying between them. This CDR3 reads CASSEQGGNEKLFF. In DNA form, the CDR3 reads TGTGCCAGCAGTGAACAGGGAGGGAATGAAAAACTGTTTTTT.

At least ten counts were recorded for this clonotype. The chain has TRBV30 and TRBJ1-3; 9 nucleotides agree with TRBD1. CDR3 length equals 15 residues. The V gene end was trimmed by 1 base and the J gene end by 3 bases; junction bases not matched to a gene: 4. Germline-derived CDR1 and CDR2 are GTSNPN and SVGIG (reference sequence). The DNA for the CDR3 is TGTGCCTGGAGTGAACAGGGGGCTTATGGAAACACCATATATTTT. It specifies CAWSEQGAYGNTIYF.

This clonotype appeared many times. The CDR3 DNA reads TGTGCCATCAGTGAAAGTACCGGTCAGCCCCAGCATTTT. Protein product: CAISESTGQPQHF. V gene TRBV10-3 combines with J gene TRBJ1-5, with D hard to call. The germline V and J ends were trimmed by 3 bases and 6 bases, with 9 bases remaining between them. This CDR3 comprises 13 residues. CDR1 is ENHRY and CDR2 is SYGVKD in the germline V gene.

This clonotype was counted many times. The chain combines TRBV2 with TRBJ2-2; TRBD2 matches 9 bases. V shed 9 bases and J 4 bases; nucleotides not matched to a gene: 12. The germline CDR1 and CDR2 sequences are SNHLY and FYNNEI. The CDR3 covers 16 residues. CDR3 DNA: TGTGCCAGGGGGGGCGGAGCGGGAGGAGGCACCGGGGAGCTGTTTTTT. It codes for CARGGGAGGGTGELFF. Together with reference TRBV2 and TRBJ2-2, the CDR3 gives the full variable domain: EPEVTQTPSHQVTQMGQEVILRCVPISNHLYFYWYRQILGQKVEFLVSFYNNEISEKSEIFDDQFSVERPDGSNFTLKIRSTKLEDSAMYFCARGGGAGGGTGELFFGEGSRLTVL.

Ten or more counts support this clonotype. This rearrangement joins TRBV12-3 or TRBV12-4 to TRBJ1-2; 9 bases fit TRBD1. The V gene end was trimmed by 6 bases and the J gene end by 5 bases; junction bases not matched to a gene: 7. The CDR3 is made up of 14 amino acids. The CDR3 spells CASSPDRGGYGYTF. The CDR3, as DNA: TGTGCCAGCAGCCCGGACAGGGGAGGGTATGGCTACACCTTC.

This clonotype has at least ten counts. The genes are TRBV11-2 and TRBJ2-3; 11 bases are shared with TRBD2. CDR3 length: 18 residues. From germline, CDR1 is SGHAT and CDR2 FQNNGV. V trimming: 6 bases; J trimming: 1 base; junction bases outside the gene matches: 12. The CDR3 nucleotides are TGTGCCAGCAGTCCAACGACTAGCGGGGTGGGAGGCACAGATACGCAGTATTTT. Protein: CASSPTTSGVGGTDTQYF.

The table lists this clonotype with many counts. The genes are TRBV6-2 or TRBV6-3 and TRBJ1-1, with a tentative D call TRBD1 (5 bases). This CDR3 is 15 amino acids long. Looked up from germline, CDR1 is MNHEY and CDR2 is SVGEGT. Trimming stripped 8 bases from V and 5 bases from J, with 21 bases between. CDR3 DNA sequence: TGTGCCAGCGGAGTTATCCGGGGGGGGATAACTGAAGCTTTCTTT. Translation gives CASGVIRGGITEAFF.

There are many counts of this clonotype. V and J are TRBV6-1 and TRBJ2-7, with D unclear. Germline V gene sequence: CDR1 MNHNS, CDR2 SASEGT. There are 14 residues in the CDR3. The V and J ends lost 6 bases and 0 bases respectively, with 12 bases between them. CDR3 loop: CASRSPARSYEQYF. The DNA for the CDR3 is TGTGCCAGCAGGTCCCCCGCTCGCTCCTACGAGCAGTACTTC.

In this sample, this clonotype turned up many times. The chain couples TRBV6-2 or TRBV6-3 to TRBJ2-6; 10 positions match TRBD1. Germline CDR1 reads MNHEY; CDR2 reads SVGEGT. The CDR3 has 18 amino acids. Losses at the gene ends were 5 bases for V and 1 base for J; bases not matched to a gene: 8. The CDR3 sequence: CASSQRGTGDSGANVLTF. CDR3 bases: TGTGCCAGCAGTCAACGCGGGACAGGGGATTCTGGGGCCAACGTCCTGACTTTC.

This clonotype came up many times. J is TRBJ2-7 and V is TRBV6-5, with D hard to call. The germline V gene encodes CDR1 MNHEY and CDR2 SVGAGI. Trimming removed 4 bases from V and 5 bases from J, with 9 bases in between. The CDR3 has 12 amino acids. CDR3 DNA: TGTGCCAGCAGTTCTGTCCAGAACGAGCAGTACTTC. Translating it yields CASSSVQNEQYF.

The table lists this clonotype with many counts. The CDR3 nucleotides read TGTGCCAGCAGTTCGGCGGATTGGGTTGAAGCTTTCTTT. Residues: CASSSADWVEAFF. The chain joins TRBV28 to TRBJ1-1; no clear D. Germline V gives CDR1 MDHEN, CDR2 SYDVKM. The CDR3 sequence is 13 residues long. V was trimmed by 4 bases and J by 7 bases, leaving 13 bases between them.

This clonotype was seen a handful of times. CDR3 in amino acids: CSHFRVDRYTEAFF. The CDR3 DNA sequence: TGCAGCCATTTCCGGGTTGACAGGTACACTGAAGCTTTCTTT. The chain uses TRBV29-1 and TRBJ1-1; possible D gene TRBD1, 6 bases. Germline V CDR1 and CDR2: SQVTM, ANQGSEA. The germline V and J ends were trimmed by 8 bases and 3 bases, with 19 bases remaining between them. The CDR3 loop spans 14 amino acids.

This clonotype turned up a few times. The chain has TRBV6-5 and TRBJ1-2; D is uncertain. V lost 4 bases and J lost 9, with 15 bases in between. CDR1 MNHEY and CDR2 SVGAGI come from the germline V gene. The CDR3 loop spans 13 amino acids. CDR3 bases: TGTGCCAGCAGTTTAGACCGACTCAGAAGCTACACCTTC. Protein sequence: CASSLDRLRSYTF.

This clonotype was picked up many times. This CDR3 is CASSVAGSGTPKQFF. CDR3 DNA: TGTGCCAGCAGCGTAGCCGGATCAGGGACACCAAAGCAGTTCTTC. J is TRBJ2-1 and V is TRBV9; possible D gene TRBD1, 6 bases. This CDR3 has 15 residues. V was cut by 0 bases and J by 11 bases, with 18 bases left in between. Germline assignment: CDR1 SGDLS and CDR2 YYNGEE.

This clonotype appeared many times. The rearrangement links TRBV7-9 to TRBJ2-1; TRBD2 aligns across 7 bases. This CDR3 comprises 15 residues. Germline assignment: CDR1 SEHNR and CDR2 FQNEAQ (reference sequence). V lost 2 bases and J lost 9; bases outside the gene matches: 10. As DNA, the CDR3 is TGTGCCAGCAGCTTATTAGCCAGCGGGACGAGTGAGCAGTTCTTC. Translated, it gives CASSLLASGTSEQFF.

Concerning this clonotype: As the CDR3 is not closed by the conserved phenylalanine or tryptophan, this likely results from a read error. The limits of the CDR3 on the DNA are not certain, so only TCRdb's listed CDR3 is given. The chain couples TRBV28 to TRBJ1-1; the tabulated D call, TRBD1, remains unverified against the DNA. The CDR3 is 17 amino acids in total, end residues counted. Germline V gives CDR1 MDHEN, CDR2 SYDVKM. CDR3 protein: CASSFGNRGTLNTEASL.

This clonotype was picked up many times. The rearrangement joins TRBV20-1 to TRBJ2-5, with TRBD2 matching 11 bases. V dropped 0 bases and J dropped 2; count of bases not matched to a gene: 11. The CDR3 runs to 18 residues. Germline V gives CDR1 DFQATT, CDR2 SNEGSKA (reference sequence). CDR3 coding DNA: TGCAGTGCTAGAGATCGGCTAGCGGGAGGAGGGCTACAAGAGACCCAGTACTTC. Its translation is CSARDRLAGGGLQETQYF.